A single sample gave rise to the 8 T cell receptor beta chains below, sequenced in a study of control samples from healthy donors and cancer patients. Sequencing used immunoSEQ multiplex PCR; TCRdb keeps in-frame clones, though not all of them. The data contain about 120,000 clones, about 88% of them singletons. The sequencing input was blood. Receptors originate from a woman aged 70 to 79 in good health.

This clone appeared once. The chain combines TRBV18 with TRBJ1-6; 8 nucleotides agree with TRBD1. CDR3 size: 17 residues. CDR1 and CDR2 (germline): KGHSH, LQKENI. J gave up 6 bases and V 3 bases, and 10 bases lay outside the gene matches. CDR3 sequence reads: CASSPDRAQLLNSPLHF. CDR3 bases: TGTGCCAGCTCACCGGACAGGGCCCAACTCCTTAATTCACCCCTCCACTTT.

The CDR3 loop is CASSQAASRMNTEAFF. CDR3 coding DNA: TGTGCCAGTAGTCAAGCGGCGAGTAGAATGAACACTGAAGCTTTCTTT. The chain uses TRBV19 and TRBJ1-1; D remains ambiguous. The CDR3 is 16 residues long. Germline loops: CDR1 LNHDA, CDR2 SQIVND (reference sequence). V was cut by 5 bases and J by 0 bases, with 16 bases left in between.

The V call is TRBV4-1, the J call TRBJ1-1; 7 bases agree with TRBD1. V was pared by 5 bases and J by 4 bases, with 7 bases of the junction left unmatched. Germline CDR1 is MGHRA and CDR2 is YSYEKL. The CDR3 has 14 amino acids. CDR3 in amino acids: CASSSGGGSTEAFF. CDR3 nucleotides: TGCGCCAGCAGCTCAGGGGGAGGCAGCACTGAAGCTTTCTTT.

The chain joins TRBV25-1 to TRBJ2-3; a weak D match, TRBD1 (6 bases). Germline CDR1 MGHDK, CDR2 SYGVNS. V lost 5 bases to trimming and J lost 4 bases, with 10 bases between them. This CDR3 region has 13 residues. CDR3 sequence (DNA): TGTGCCAGCAGTTCAGGGGTTGCAGATACGCAGTATTTT. This sequence encodes CASSSGVADTQYF.

The rearrangement uses TRBV4-2 and TRBJ2-7; TRBD1 matches at 8 bases. Germline CDR1 and CDR2: LGHNA and YNFKEQ. The ends lost 0 bases at V and 0 bases at J; junction bases unmatched: 4. There are 16 residues in the CDR3. CDR3 amino acids: CASSQEDRDISYEQYF. Written as DNA, the CDR3 is TGTGCCAGCAGCCAAGAGGACAGGGATATCTCCTACGAGCAGTACTTC.

This CDR3 reads CATSRIDTGGVGAFF. In DNA form, the CDR3 reads TGTGCCACCAGCAGAATCGATACAGGGGGAGTGGGAGCTTTCTTT. The chain has TRBV15 and TRBJ1-1; 8 bases are a match to TRBD1. The junction had 12 bases not matched to a gene; V was cut back by 2 bases and J by 10 bases. The CDR3 loop spans 15 amino acids. Germline CDR1 is LNHNV and CDR2 is YYDKDF (reference sequence). The full variable domain, with the rest looked up from reference TRBV15 and TRBJ1-1, is DAMVIQNPRYQVTQFGKPVTLSCSQTLNHNVMYWYQQKSSQAPKLLFHYYDKDFNNEADTPDNFQSRRPNTSFCFLDIRSPGLGDTAMYLCATSRIDTGGVGAFFGQGTRLTVV.

The V call is TRBV12-3 or TRBV12-4, the J call TRBJ1-2, with D possibly TRBD1 on 6 matching bases. This CDR3 contains 13 residues. Trimming took 0 bases from V and 6 from J, leaving 8 bases between them. The CDR3: CASSLAQGDGYTF. The DNA for the CDR3 is TGTGCCAGCAGTTTAGCACAGGGTGATGGCTACACCTTC.

The chain employs TRBV2 and TRBJ2-2; 7 positions match TRBD2. CDR3 length: 13 amino acids. Germline CDR1 and CDR2: SNHLY and FYNNEI. V was pared by 4 bases and J by 5 bases, with 1 base of the junction left unmatched. CDR3 in amino acids: CASSVGGTGELFF. The CDR3 nucleotides are TGTGCCAGCAGTGTGGGGGGGACCGGGGAGCTGTTTTTT.